These T cell receptor beta chains were read from a single sample in a study of blood T cell repertoires in COVID-19. The data were produced by immunoSEQ multiplex PCR, yet TCRdb's version contains in-frame clones alone and is incomplete. The table records 99,000 or so clones, roughly 80% of them present only once. Sequencing was done on a sample of peripheral blood. The receptors were gathered from an elderly woman with acute or convalescent COVID-19. The CDR3 runs from the conserved cysteine through the conserved F or W. D genes are given only for firm matches. Some rows mark clone size as missing; the rest say once, few, many or name a class of expanded clone.

V gene: TRBV7-2; clone size: NA; J gene: TRBJ1-4; D gene: NA; CDR3 protein: CASSFRDFEKLFF; CDR3 DNA: TGTGCCAGCAGCTTCCGGGACTTCGAAAAACTGTTTTTT
V gene: TRBV10-1; clone size: NA; J gene: TRBJ1-1; D gene: NA; CDR3 protein: CASSGNRAASPNTEAFF; CDR3 DNA: TGCGCCAGCAGTGGCAACAGGGCAGCGAGTCCTAACACTGAAGCTTTCTTT
V gene: TRBV11-3; clone size: NA; J gene: TRBJ1-1; D gene: TRBD1; CDR3 protein: CASSSQQGTEAFF; CDR3 DNA: TGTGCCAGCAGCTCCCAACAGGGGACTGAAGCTTTCTTT
V gene: TRBV7-9; clone size: few; J gene: TRBJ2-2; D gene: TRBD2; CDR3 protein: CASSTPSGTGELFF; CDR3 DNA: TGTGCCAGCAGCACCCCTAGCGGGACCGGGGAGCTGTTTTTT
V gene: TRBV28; clone size: NA; J gene: TRBJ1-1; D gene: TRBD1; CDR3 protein: CASRKTGSDTEAFF; CDR3 DNA: TGTGCCAGCAGAAAGACAGGGAGTGACACTGAAGCTTTCTTT
V gene: TRBV5-8; clone size: NA; J gene: TRBJ2-6; D gene: NA; CDR3 protein: CASSRGDSGANVLTF; CDR3 DNA: TGTGCCAGCAGCCGGGGAGACTCTGGGGCCAACGTCCTGACTTTC
V gene: TRBV2; clone size: NA; J gene: TRBJ2-5; D gene: TRBD1; CDR3 protein: CASRRETGGRETQYF; CDR3 DNA: TGTGCCAGCAGGAGGGAGACAGGGGGTCGAGAGACCCAGTACTTC
V gene: TRBV11-3; clone size: NA; J gene: TRBJ2-2; D gene: TRBD2; CDR3 protein: CASSLNASGRRANTGELFF; CDR3 DNA: TGTGCCAGCAGCTTAAATGCTAGCGGGAGAAGGGCGAACACCGGGGAGCTGTTTTTT
V gene: TRBV24-1; clone size: NA; J gene: TRBJ2-3; D gene: NA; CDR3 protein: CATSPAGWTDTQYF; CDR3 DNA: TGTGCCACCAGTCCTGCAGGATGGACAGATACGCAGTATTTT
V gene: TRBV7-8; clone size: NA; J gene: TRBJ2-7; D gene: NA; CDR3 protein: CASSSGFSYEQYF; CDR3 DNA: TGTGCCAGCAGCTCAGGGTTCTCCTACGAGCAGTACTTC
V gene: TRBV2; clone size: NA; J gene: TRBJ1-1; D gene: NA; CDR3 protein: CASSVRNTEAFF; CDR3 DNA: TGTGCCAGCAGTGTCAGAAACACTGAAGCTTTCTTT
V gene: TRBV18; clone size: NA; J gene: TRBJ2-5; D gene: TRBD1; CDR3 protein: CASSGPQGATQETQYF; CDR3 DNA: TGTGCCAGCTCAGGCCCACAGGGGGCGACCCAAGAGACCCAGTACTTC
V gene: TRBV7-2; clone size: NA; J gene: TRBJ1-2; D gene: NA; CDR3 protein: CASSLDSVGGYTF; CDR3 DNA: TGTGCCAGCAGCTTGGACTCTGTAGGGGGCTACACCTTC
V gene: TRBV7-9; clone size: NA; J gene: TRBJ1-3; D gene: NA; CDR3 protein: CASSHGDSGNTIYF; CDR3 DNA: TGTGCCAGCAGCCACGGGGATTCTGGAAACACCATATATTTT
V gene: TRBV5-4; clone size: NA; J gene: TRBJ2-1; D gene: NA; CDR3 protein: CASSREGGSFNEQFF; CDR3 DNA: TGTGCCAGCAGCCGTGAGGGTGGGAGTTTCAATGAGCAGTTCTTC
V gene: TRBV11-2; clone size: NA; J gene: TRBJ2-7; D gene: NA; CDR3 protein: CASSLGGGVSSYEQYF; CDR3 DNA: TGTGCCAGCAGCTTAGGTGGCGGGGTGAGCTCCTACGAGCAGTACTTC
V gene: TRBV5-6; clone size: many; J gene: TRBJ1-5; D gene: TRBD1; CDR3 protein: CASSLFRGQGNQPQHF; CDR3 DNA: TGTGCCAGCAGCTTGTTCCGAGGACAGGGCAATCAGCCCCAGCATTTT
V gene: TRBV9; clone size: few; J gene: TRBJ1-3; D gene: NA; CDR3 protein: CASSVGEGNTIYF; CDR3 DNA: TGTGCCAGCAGCGTAGGCGAGGGAAACACCATATATTTT
V gene: TRBV28; clone size: NA; J gene: TRBJ1-5; D gene: TRBD1; CDR3 protein: CASSLTGNSNQPQHF; CDR3 DNA: TGTGCCAGCAGTTTGACAGGGAATAGCAATCAGCCCCAGCATTTT
V gene: TRBV5-4; clone size: NA; J gene: TRBJ1-6; D gene: NA; CDR3 protein: CASSLTGQNSPLHF; CDR3 DNA: TGTGCCAGCAGCTTAACAGGGCAGAATTCACCCCTCCACTTT
V gene: TRBV2; clone size: NA; J gene: TRBJ2-5; D gene: NA; CDR3 protein: CASSNAGAQETQYF; CDR3 DNA: TGTGCCAGCAGTAACGCGGGGGCTCAAGAGACCCAGTACTTC
V gene: TRBV20-1; clone size: NA; J gene: TRBJ2-3; D gene: NA; CDR3 protein: CSASHGDTDTQYF; CDR3 DNA: TGCAGTGCTAGTCACGGGGACACAGATACGCAGTATTTT
V gene: TRBV7-2; clone size: NA; J gene: TRBJ1-6; D gene: NA; CDR3 protein: CASSLDRNSPLHF; CDR3 DNA: TGTGCCAGCAGCTTAGATCGGAATTCACCCCTCCACTTT
V gene: TRBV28; clone size: NA; J gene: TRBJ1-5; D gene: NA; CDR3 protein: CASSLYLRVGNQPQHF; CDR3 DNA: TGTGCCAGCAGTTTATATTTGAGGGTAGGCAATCAGCCCCAGCATTTT
V gene: TRBV3-1/TRBV3-2; clone size: NA; J gene: TRBJ2-5; D gene: TRBD2; CDR3 protein: CASSQGRLASETQYF; CDR3 DNA: TGTGCCAGCAGCCAAGGTAGACTAGCTTCAGAGACCCAGTACTTC
V gene: TRBV5-5; clone size: NA; J gene: TRBJ2-7; D gene: NA; CDR3 protein: CASSLEGTRFPYEQYF; CDR3 DNA: TGTGCCAGCAGCTTGGAAGGGACAAGATTCCCCTACGAGCAGTACTTC
V gene: TRBV5-4; clone size: few; J gene: TRBJ1-1; D gene: TRBD1; CDR3 protein: CASRQSTGTVYTEAFF; CDR3 DNA: TGTGCCAGCAGACAATCGACCGGGACAGTCTACACTGAAGCTTTCTTT
V gene: TRBV5-1; clone size: NA; J gene: TRBJ2-3; D gene: TRBD1; CDR3 protein: CASSLGPGQGRDTQYF; CDR3 DNA: TGCGCCAGCAGCTTGGGACCGGGACAGGGGAGGGATACGCAGTATTTT
V gene: TRBV6-5; clone size: NA; J gene: TRBJ2-3; D gene: NA; CDR3 protein: CASSWTVTDTQYF; CDR3 DNA: TGTGCCAGCAGTTGGACAGTCACAGATACGCAGTATTTT
V gene: TRBV12-5; clone size: NA; J gene: TRBJ2-5; D gene: TRBD1; CDR3 protein: CASGTDLTGERETQYF; CDR3 DNA: TGTGCTAGTGGTACCGATTTGACAGGGGAGCGAGAGACCCAGTACTTC
V gene: TRBV7-9; clone size: NA; J gene: TRBJ2-4; D gene: TRBD2; CDR3 protein: CASSFWTSGAKNIQYF; CDR3 DNA: TGTGCCAGCAGCTTTTGGACTAGCGGAGCCAAAAACATTCAGTACTTC
V gene: TRBV7-8; clone size: few; J gene: TRBJ2-2; D gene: TRBD1; CDR3 protein: CASSPAGQGTGELFF; CDR3 DNA: TGTGCCAGCAGCCCAGCGGGACAGGGGACCGGGGAGCTGTTTTTT
V gene: TRBV11-3; clone size: NA; J gene: TRBJ2-2; D gene: TRBD2; CDR3 protein: CASSRGGTTGELFF; CDR3 DNA: TGTGCCAGCAGCCGGGGGGGGACCACCGGGGAGCTGTTTTTT
V gene: TRBV28; clone size: NA; J gene: TRBJ1-2; D gene: NA; CDR3 protein: CASSNQIGYTF; CDR3 DNA: TGTGCCAGCAGTAACCAGATCGGCTACACCTTC
V gene: TRBV5-4; clone size: NA; J gene: TRBJ2-2; D gene: TRBD1; CDR3 protein: CASSWPGQGADNTGELFF; CDR3 DNA: TGTGCCAGCAGCTGGCCGGGACAGGGGGCGGACAACACCGGGGAGCTGTTTTTT
V gene: TRBV12-3/TRBV12-4; clone size: NA; J gene: TRBJ2-1; D gene: NA; CDR3 protein: CASSSDIYNEQFF; CDR3 DNA: TGTGCCAGCAGTTCCGACATTTACAATGAGCAGTTCTTC
V gene: TRBV3-1/TRBV3-2; clone size: NA; J gene: TRBJ2-2; D gene: TRBD2; CDR3 protein: CASSQFLAGAGTGELFF; CDR3 DNA: TGTGCCAGCAGCCAATTCCTAGCGGGAGCAGGCACCGGGGAGCTGTTTTTT
V gene: TRBV27; clone size: NA; J gene: TRBJ2-7; D gene: NA; CDR3 protein: CASSLRRGSTYEQYF; CDR3 DNA: TGTGCCAGCAGTTTAAGGCGCGGCAGTACCTACGAGCAGTACTTC
V gene: TRBV5-1; clone size: NA; J gene: TRBJ1-3; D gene: NA; CDR3 protein: CASSLEGGTGNTIYF; CDR3 DNA: TGCGCCAGCAGCTTGGAAGGGGGTACTGGAAACACCATATATTTT
V gene: TRBV6-1; clone size: NA; J gene: TRBJ1-3; D gene: NA; CDR3 protein: CASSESTYGVGNTIYF; CDR3 DNA: TGTGCCAGCAGTGAAAGTACCTACGGGGTCGGAAACACCATATATTTT
V gene: TRBV5-4; clone size: NA; J gene: TRBJ1-2; D gene: NA; CDR3 protein: CASSADTSNYGYTF; CDR3 DNA: TGTGCCAGCAGCGCGGACACCTCTAACTATGGCTACACCTTC
V gene: TRBV6-1; clone size: NA; J gene: TRBJ2-5; D gene: NA; CDR3 protein: CASSDGVAETQYF; CDR3 DNA: TGTGCCAGCAGTGATGGAGTGGCAGAGACCCAGTACTTC
V gene: TRBV18; clone size: once; J gene: TRBJ2-1; D gene: TRBD1; CDR3 protein: CASSPTGFNEQFF; CDR3 DNA: TGTGCCAGCTCACCGACAGGGTTCAATGAGCAGTTCTTC
V gene: TRBV12-3/TRBV12-4; clone size: NA; J gene: TRBJ2-5; D gene: TRBD1; CDR3 protein: CASSAGGETQYF; CDR3 DNA: TGTGCCAGCAGTGCAGGGGGAGAGACCCAGTACTTC
V gene: TRBV7-6; clone size: NA; J gene: TRBJ1-2; D gene: NA; CDR3 protein: CASSLIPQGGYTF; CDR3 DNA: TGTGCCAGCAGCTTAATTCCCCAGGGCGGCTACACCTTC
V gene: TRBV10-3; clone size: NA; J gene: TRBJ1-5; D gene: NA; CDR3 protein: CAISEYGGGSQPQHF; CDR3 DNA: TGTGCCATCAGTGAGTATGGGGGGGGCTCTCAGCCCCAGCATTTT
V gene: TRBV12-5; clone size: NA; J gene: TRBJ2-1; D gene: NA; CDR3 protein: CASGLEVGRQFF; CDR3 DNA: TGTGCTAGTGGTTTGGAAGTTGGGCGGCAGTTCTTC